The TCR beta chain under discussion was sequenced for a study of control samples from healthy donors and cancer patients. Profiled with immunoSEQ multiplex PCR; TCRdb holds only in-frame clones, not every one. The table lists 95,000 to 150,000 clones, roughly 88% of them singletons. The CDR3 consists of 14 residues. Trimming cost V 3 bases and J 4 bases, with 12 bases left between them. Germline V gene sequence: CDR1 MNHNS, CDR2 SASEGT. V gene TRBV6-1 combines with J gene TRBJ1-1, with D possibly matching TRBD1 (5 bases). Sequencing input: blood. This receptor was taken from a man aged 40-49 years in good health. CDR3 bases: TGTGCCAGCAGTGATCCGGGGGTTCGCACTGAAGCTTTCTTT. This sequence encodes CASSDPGVRTEAFF.